The 20 T cell receptor beta chains below come from one sample, sequenced in a study of OX40 agonist ivuxolimab in advanced cancers. The table came from immunoSEQ multiplex PCR; TCRdb's copy has only in-frame clones and leaves some out. The sample contains 50,000 to 65,000 clones, roughly 80% of which appear only once. The sequences come from CD4+ or CD8+ T cells sorted from blood, collected in a trial of the OX40 agonist ivuxolimab. These receptors all stem from an adult with an advanced solid tumor such as melanoma, head and neck, liver or kidney cancer.

The V gene is TRBV2, the J gene TRBJ2-5, with 11 nucleotides matching TRBD2. The V segment lost 1 base and the J segment 5 bases; nucleotides outside the gene matches: 6. The germline V gene encodes CDR1 SNHLY and CDR2 FYNNEI. The CDR3 sequence is 16 residues long. CDR3 loop: CASSEGLAGILETQYF. CDR3 nucleotide sequence: TGTGCCAGCAGTGAAGGACTAGCGGGGATCCTGGAGACCCAGTACTTC.

The gene calls are TRBV7-3 and TRBJ2-3; 7 nucleotides agree with TRBD1. The V and J ends lost 3 bases and 7 bases, in that order; junction bases with no gene match: 1. CDR1 is SGHTA, CDR2 FQGTGA, per germline. The CDR3 consists of 12 residues. CDR3 sequence reads: CASSLDRNTQYF. The DNA of the CDR3 is TGTGCCAGCAGCTTGGACAGGAATACGCAGTATTTT.

V is TRBV11-3 and J is TRBJ2-7; TRBD1 matches 7 bases. This CDR3 is built from 15 residues. V shed 5 bases and J 3 bases; nucleotides not matched to a gene: 10. Per germline, CDR1 SGHNT and CDR2 YENEEA. CDR3: CASSRDRGNIYEQYF. The DNA of the CDR3 is TGTGCCAGCAGCCGGGACAGAGGAAATATCTACGAGCAGTACTTC.

This chain connects TRBV15 to TRBJ1-4; D is uncertain. CDR1 is LNHNV, CDR2 YYDKDF, per germline (reference sequence). Between the trimmed V and J ends, which lost 7 bases and 2 bases, there was a span of 8 bases. The CDR3 is 13 amino acids. CDR3 sequence reads: CATTRRTNEKLFF. CDR3 DNA: TGTGCCACCACTAGACGGACTAATGAAAAACTGTTTTTT.

The CDR3 nucleotides read TGTGCCAGCAGTTTTCCCGGACTGCTCCTCTACAATGAGCAGTTCTTC. It specifies CASSFPGLLLYNEQFF. This chain connects TRBV27 to TRBJ2-1; D is possibly TRBD2 (5 bases). This CDR3 has 16 amino acids. V dropped 3 bases and J dropped 3 bases, with 15 bases sitting between them. Germline V CDR1 and CDR2: MNHEY, SMNVEV (reference sequence).

J is TRBJ1-1 and V is TRBV11-3; D remains unclear. Trimming stripped 7 bases from V and 7 bases from J, with 10 bases between. Germline CDR1 is SGHNT and CDR2 is YENEEA. This CDR3 is built from 11 residues. The CDR3 DNA reads TGTGCCAGCAAAGGGCTGAGTGAAGCTTTCTTT. It is translated as CASKGLSEAFF.

This clone appeared a few times. This chain links TRBV2 with TRBJ1-2; 7 positions match TRBD1. The CDR3 consists of 13 residues. CDR1 and CDR2 (germline): SNHLY, FYNNEI. The J segment lost 4 bases and the V segment lost 4 bases, leaving 3 bases of the junction unmatched. In DNA, the CDR3 is TGTGCCAGCAGTGGGGACAGCGTCTATGGCTACACCTTC. Translated: CASSGDSVYGYTF.

The chain joins TRBV27 to TRBJ1-2; D gene ambiguous. The CDR3 extends over 14 amino acids. Germline CDR1 reads MNHEY; CDR2 reads SMNVEV (reference sequence). The germline V and J ends were trimmed by 0 bases and 8 bases, with 13 bases remaining between them. The CDR3 DNA reads TGTGCCAGCAGTTTATCGATGGCGGTCGGGGGCTACACCTTC. Protein: CASSLSMAVGGYTF.

The chain couples TRBV10-2 to TRBJ2-7; tentatively, D is TRBD1 or TRBD2 (6 bases each). Trimming left V 3 bases short and J 3 bases short, with 18 bases between. The germline gives CDR1 WSHSY, CDR2 SAAADI. CDR3 length equals 16 residues. The CDR3 coding sequence is TGCGCCAGCAGTGACCCTTCGGGGGCTGGAGACTACGAGCAGTACTTC. It codes for CASSDPSGAGDYEQYF.

This chain connects TRBV7-9 to TRBJ2-7, with a weak D call TRBD2 (6 bases). Germline CDR1 reads SEHNR; CDR2 reads FQNEAQ (reference sequence). The CDR3 runs 17 residues. The germline V and J ends were trimmed by 6 bases and 1 base, with 22 bases remaining between them. CDR3 in amino acids: CASSRLKGTGLSYEQYF. The CDR3 DNA follows: TGTGCCAGCAGTCGCCTAAAAGGGACTGGCTTATCCTACGAGCAGTACTTC.

The chain joins TRBV4-1 to TRBJ2-5, with 8 bases fitting TRBD2. The CDR3 length is 15 residues. The germline V gene encodes CDR1 MGHRA and CDR2 YSYEKL. Losses at the gene ends were 4 bases for V and 5 bases for J; bases not matched to a gene: 9. CDR3 amino acids: CASSPTSGGIETQYF. CDR3 DNA: TGCGCCAGCAGCCCCACCAGCGGGGGCATCGAGACCCAGTACTTC.

V and J are TRBV19 and TRBJ2-3, with D perhaps matching TRBD2 (6 bases). Germline V lookup: CDR1 LNHDA, CDR2 SQIVND (reference sequence). V was cut by 3 bases and J by 4 bases, with 11 bases left in between. CDR3 length: 14 residues. The CDR3 loop reads CASSIGSRADTQYF. Here the CDR3 DNA reads TGTGCCAGTAGTATCGGGAGTCGGGCAGATACGCAGTATTTT.

This chain joins TRBV18 and TRBJ2-7, with TRBD2 matching over 9 bases. The ends lost 3 bases at V and 4 bases at J; junction bases unmatched: 1. CDR3 length equals 13 residues. The germline V gene has CDR1 KGHSH and CDR2 LQKENI. The CDR3 DNA is TGTGCCAGCTCACCGGGACTAGCTTACGAGCAGTACTTC. This translates into CASSPGLAYEQYF.

The chain recombines TRBV4-3 with TRBJ1-2; 8 bases agree with TRBD1. The CDR3 contains 15 residues. Trimming took 2 bases from V and 2 from J; bases not matched to a gene: 4. Germline CDR1 LGHNA, CDR2 YSLEER. Here the CDR3 reads CASSQYGTGNYGYTF. CDR3 coding DNA: TGCGCCAGCAGCCAATACGGGACAGGCAACTATGGCTACACCTTC.

V and J are TRBV4-2 and TRBJ2-1; the D is unclear. CDR1 and CDR2 from the germline V gene are LGHNA and YNFKEQ. The CDR3 is made up of 13 amino acids. V lost 0 bases, J lost 8 bases, and 8 bases lay in between. As DNA, the CDR3 is TGTGCCAGCAGCCAAGATCGAAGGGATGAGCAGTTCTTC. It translates to CASSQDRRDEQFF.

The chain couples TRBV4-1 to TRBJ1-3; D might be TRBD1 (6 bases). CDR1 is MGHRA and CDR2 is YSYEKL in the germline V gene. V lost 4 bases and J 2 bases, leaving 18 bases between the germline ends. The length of the CDR3 is 17 residues. DNA for the CDR3: TGCGCCAGCAGCCCCCGATTTGACAGGTTGGCTGGAAACACCATATATTTT. Amino acid sequence: CASSPRFDRLAGNTIYF.

CDR3 bases: TGTGCCAGCAGTTTAGGTCGTCGGGGGGGAAGGGGGAACACTGAAGCTTTCTTT. Amino acids: CASSLGRRGGRGNTEAFF. The V gene is TRBV27, the J gene TRBJ1-1; perhaps TRBD1 as D (5 bases). V shed 2 bases and J shed 1 base, with 20 bases lying between them. This CDR3 spans 18 amino acids. From germline, CDR1 is MNHEY and CDR2 SMNVEV (reference sequence).

The rearrangement links TRBV11-2 to TRBJ1-2; TRBD1 matches at 8 bases. CDR1 is SGHAT, CDR2 FQNNGV, per germline. The V gene end was trimmed by 5 bases and the J gene end by 3 bases; junction bases not matched to a gene: 8. The CDR3 runs to 15 residues. In DNA, the CDR3 is TGTGCCAGCAGCCAAGGGACAGGAGCCTACTATGGCTACACCTTC. Amino acid sequence: CASSQGTGAYYGYTF.

The rearrangement joins TRBV9 to TRBJ1-2, with D possibly TRBD1 on 6 matching bases. The V end was cut by 2 bases, the J end by 4 bases, with 9 bases between. The CDR3 spans 13 residues. The germline gives CDR1 SGDLS, CDR2 YYNGEE. The CDR3 bases are TGTGCCAGCAGCGTGGGGGCTGGCTATGGCTACACCTTC. As protein: CASSVGAGYGYTF. Variable domain in full (rest from reference TRBV9 and TRBJ1-2): DSGVTQTPKHLITATGQRVTLRCSPRSGDLSVYWYQQSLDQGLQFLIQYYNGEERAKGNILERFSAQQFPDLHSELNLSSLELGDSALYFCASSVGAGYGYTFGSGTRLTVV.

The chain links TRBV29-1 to TRBJ2-5; D unresolved. CDR3 size: 13 residues. The germline V gene encodes CDR1 SQVTM and CDR2 ANQGSEA. The germline V and J ends were trimmed by 4 bases and 2 bases, with 11 bases remaining between them. CDR3 protein: CSVGLRDQETQYF. Written as DNA, the CDR3 is TGCAGCGTTGGTTTAAGGGATCAAGAGACCCAGTACTTC.